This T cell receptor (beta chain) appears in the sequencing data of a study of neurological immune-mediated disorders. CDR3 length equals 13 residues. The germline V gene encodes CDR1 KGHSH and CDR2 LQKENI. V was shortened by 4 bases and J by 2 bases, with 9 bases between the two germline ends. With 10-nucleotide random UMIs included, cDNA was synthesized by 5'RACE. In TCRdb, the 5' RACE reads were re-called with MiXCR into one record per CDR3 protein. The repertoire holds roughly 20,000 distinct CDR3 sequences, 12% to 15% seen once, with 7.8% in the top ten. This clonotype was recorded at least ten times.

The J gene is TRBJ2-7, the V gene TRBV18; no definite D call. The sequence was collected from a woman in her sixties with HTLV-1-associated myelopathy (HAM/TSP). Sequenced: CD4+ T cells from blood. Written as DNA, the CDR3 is TGTGCCAGCTCACTGACGGATGCCTACGAGCAGTACTTC. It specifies CASSLTDAYEQYF.